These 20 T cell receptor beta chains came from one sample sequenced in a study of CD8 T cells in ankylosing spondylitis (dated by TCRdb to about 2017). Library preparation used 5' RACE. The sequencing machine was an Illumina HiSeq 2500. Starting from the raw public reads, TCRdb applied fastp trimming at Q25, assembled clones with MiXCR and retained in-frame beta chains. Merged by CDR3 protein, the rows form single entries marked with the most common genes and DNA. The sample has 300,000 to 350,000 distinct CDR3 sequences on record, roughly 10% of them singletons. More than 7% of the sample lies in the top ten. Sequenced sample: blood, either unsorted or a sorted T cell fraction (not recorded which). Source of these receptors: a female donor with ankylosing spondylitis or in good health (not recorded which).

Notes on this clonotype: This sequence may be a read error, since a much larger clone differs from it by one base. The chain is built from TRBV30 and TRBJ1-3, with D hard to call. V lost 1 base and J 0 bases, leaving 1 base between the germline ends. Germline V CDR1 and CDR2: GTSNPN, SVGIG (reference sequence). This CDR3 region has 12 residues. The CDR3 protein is CAWSASGNTIYF. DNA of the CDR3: TGTGCCTGGAGTGCCTCTGGAAACACCATATATTTT.

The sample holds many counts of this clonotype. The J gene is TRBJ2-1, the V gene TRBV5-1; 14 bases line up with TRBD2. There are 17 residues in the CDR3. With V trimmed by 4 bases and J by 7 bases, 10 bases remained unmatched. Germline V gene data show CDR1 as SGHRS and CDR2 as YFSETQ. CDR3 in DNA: TGCGCCAGCAGCGTGACTAGCGGGGGGGCCGTTGGGAATGAGCAGTTCTTC. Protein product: CASSVTSGGAVGNEQFF.

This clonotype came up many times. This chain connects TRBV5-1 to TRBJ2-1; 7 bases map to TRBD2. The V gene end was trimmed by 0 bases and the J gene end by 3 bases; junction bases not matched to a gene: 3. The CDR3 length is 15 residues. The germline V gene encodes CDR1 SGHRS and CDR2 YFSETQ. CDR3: CASSLELANYNEQFF. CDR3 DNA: TGCGCCAGCAGCTTGGAACTAGCGAACTACAATGAGCAGTTCTTC.

For the CDR3, the DNA is TGCAGTGCTACCCTGGTTGGGGGGGAGACTGAAGCTTTCTTT. This codes for CSATLVGGETEAFF. The J gene is TRBJ1-1, the V gene TRBV20-1; maybe TRBD1 (5 bases). V shed 4 bases and J shed 5 bases, with 17 bases lying between them. Germline values: CDR1 DFQATT, CDR2 SNEGSKA (reference sequence). This CDR3 contains 14 residues.

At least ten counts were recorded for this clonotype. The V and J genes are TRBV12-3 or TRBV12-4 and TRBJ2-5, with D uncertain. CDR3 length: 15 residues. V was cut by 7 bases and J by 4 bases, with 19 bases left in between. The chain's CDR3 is CASTRLGNLGETQYF. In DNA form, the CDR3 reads TGTGCCAGCACCCGCCTAGGTAATCTAGGAGAGACCCAGTACTTC.

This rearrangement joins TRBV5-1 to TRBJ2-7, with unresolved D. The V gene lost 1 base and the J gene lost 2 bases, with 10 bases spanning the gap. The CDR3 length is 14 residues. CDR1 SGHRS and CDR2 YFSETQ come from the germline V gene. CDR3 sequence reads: CASSLLDGPYEQYF. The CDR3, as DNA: TGCGCCAGCAGCTTGTTGGACGGACCCTACGAGCAGTACTTC.

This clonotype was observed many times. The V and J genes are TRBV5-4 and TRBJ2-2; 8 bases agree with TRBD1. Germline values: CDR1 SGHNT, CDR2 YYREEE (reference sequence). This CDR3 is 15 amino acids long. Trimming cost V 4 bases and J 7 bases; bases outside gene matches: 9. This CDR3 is CASSPSGGLGGELFF. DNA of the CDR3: TGTGCCAGCAGCCCGTCAGGGGGCCTCGGCGGGGAGCTGTTTTTT.

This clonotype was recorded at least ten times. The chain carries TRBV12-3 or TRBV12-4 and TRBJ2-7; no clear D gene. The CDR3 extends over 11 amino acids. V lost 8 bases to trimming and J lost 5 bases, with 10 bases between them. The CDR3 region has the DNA TGTGCCAGCGCGATTGAGCACGAGCAGTACTTC. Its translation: CASAIEHEQYF.

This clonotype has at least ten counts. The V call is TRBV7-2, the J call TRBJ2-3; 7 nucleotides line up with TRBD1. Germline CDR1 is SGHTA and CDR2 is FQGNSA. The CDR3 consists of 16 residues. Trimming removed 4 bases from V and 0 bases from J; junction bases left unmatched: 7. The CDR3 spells CASSSQGEISTDTQYF. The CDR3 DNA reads TGTGCCAGCAGCTCCCAGGGGGAGATTAGCACAGATACGCAGTATTTT.

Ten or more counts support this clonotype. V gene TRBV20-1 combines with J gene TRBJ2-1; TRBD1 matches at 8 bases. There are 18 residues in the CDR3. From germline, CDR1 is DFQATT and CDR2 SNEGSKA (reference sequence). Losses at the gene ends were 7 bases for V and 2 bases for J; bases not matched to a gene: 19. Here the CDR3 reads CSVRTHTGGSLTYNEQFF. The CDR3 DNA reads TGCAGTGTCCGCACCCATACAGGGGGATCTCTAACCTACAATGAGCAGTTCTTC.

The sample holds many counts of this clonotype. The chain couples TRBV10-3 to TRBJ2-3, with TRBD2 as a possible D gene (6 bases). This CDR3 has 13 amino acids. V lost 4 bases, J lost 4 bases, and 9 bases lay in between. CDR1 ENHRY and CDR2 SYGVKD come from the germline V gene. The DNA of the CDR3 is TGTGCCATCAGTGGGAGACTAGCAGATACGCAGTATTTT. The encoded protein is CAISGRLADTQYF.

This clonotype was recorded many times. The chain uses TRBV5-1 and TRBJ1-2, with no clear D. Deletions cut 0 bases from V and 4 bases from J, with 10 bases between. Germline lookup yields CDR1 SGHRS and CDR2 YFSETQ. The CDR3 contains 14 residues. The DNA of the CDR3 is TGCGCCAGCAGCTTGGAATCTAGTGGCTATGGCTACACCTTC. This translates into CASSLESSGYGYTF. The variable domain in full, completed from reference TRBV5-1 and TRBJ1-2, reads KAGVTQTPRYLIKTRGQQVTLSCSPISGHRSVSWYQQTPGQGLQFLFEYFSETQRNKGNFPGRFSGRQFSNSRSEMNVSTLELGDSALYLCASSLESSGYGYTFGSGTRLTVV.

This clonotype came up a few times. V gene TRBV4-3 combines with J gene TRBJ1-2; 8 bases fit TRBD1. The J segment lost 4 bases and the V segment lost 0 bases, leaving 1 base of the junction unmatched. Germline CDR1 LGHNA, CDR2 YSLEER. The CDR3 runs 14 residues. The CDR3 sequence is CASSQEQGGYGYTF. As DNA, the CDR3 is TGCGCCAGCAGCCAAGAACAGGGGGGCTATGGCTACACCTTC.

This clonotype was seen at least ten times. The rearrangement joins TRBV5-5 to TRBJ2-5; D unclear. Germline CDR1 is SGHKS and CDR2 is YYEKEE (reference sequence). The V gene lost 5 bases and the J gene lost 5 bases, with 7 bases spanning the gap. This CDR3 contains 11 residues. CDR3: CASRMLETQYF. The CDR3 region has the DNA TGTGCCAGCAGAATGTTGGAGACCCAGTACTTC. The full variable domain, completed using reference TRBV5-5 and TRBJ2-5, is DAGVTQSPTHLIKTRGQQVTLRCSPISGHKSVSWYQQVLGQGPQFIFQYYEKEERGRGNFPDRFSARQFPNYSSELNVNALLLGDSALYLCASRMLETQYFGPGTRLLVL.

The DNA of the CDR3 is TGCGCCAGCAGCGCCGAACCACAGGGGTTCACAAATGAAAAACTGTTTTTT. Translating gives CASSAEPQGFTNEKLFF. The rearrangement uses TRBV5-1 and TRBJ1-4; 7 nucleotides line up with TRBD1. The CDR3 totals 17 residues. Germline V lookup: CDR1 SGHRS, CDR2 YFSETQ. V was clipped by 4 bases and J by 5 bases; unmatched bases: 14.

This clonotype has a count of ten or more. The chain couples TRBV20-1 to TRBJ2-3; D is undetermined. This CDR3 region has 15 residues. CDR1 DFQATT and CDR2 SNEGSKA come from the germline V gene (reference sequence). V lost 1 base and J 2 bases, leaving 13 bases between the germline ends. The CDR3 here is CSARVGSIPTDTQYF. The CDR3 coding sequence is TGCAGTGCTAGAGTGGGTAGCATCCCCACAGATACGCAGTATTTT.

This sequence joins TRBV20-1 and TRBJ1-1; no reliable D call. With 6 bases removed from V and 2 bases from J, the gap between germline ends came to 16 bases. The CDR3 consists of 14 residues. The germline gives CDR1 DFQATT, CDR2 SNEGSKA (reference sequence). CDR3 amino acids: CSATRGSSNTEAFF. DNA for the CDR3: TGCAGTGCGACCCGAGGGTCGTCCAACACTGAAGCTTTCTTT.

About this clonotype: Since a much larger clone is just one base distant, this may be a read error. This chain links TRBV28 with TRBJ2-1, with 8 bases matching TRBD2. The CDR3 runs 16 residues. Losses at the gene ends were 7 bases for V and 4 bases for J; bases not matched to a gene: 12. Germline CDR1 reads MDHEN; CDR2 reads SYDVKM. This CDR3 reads CASNEVGRATYNEQFF. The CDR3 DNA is TGTGCCAGCAATGAGGTCGGGAGGGCCACTTACAATGAGCAGTTCTTC.

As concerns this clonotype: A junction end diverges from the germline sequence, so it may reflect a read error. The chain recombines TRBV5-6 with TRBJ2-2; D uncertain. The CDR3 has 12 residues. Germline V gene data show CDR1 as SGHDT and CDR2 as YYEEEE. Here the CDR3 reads CANSQASGELFF. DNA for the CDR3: TGTGCCAACAGCCAAGCGAGCGGGGAGCTGTTTTTT.

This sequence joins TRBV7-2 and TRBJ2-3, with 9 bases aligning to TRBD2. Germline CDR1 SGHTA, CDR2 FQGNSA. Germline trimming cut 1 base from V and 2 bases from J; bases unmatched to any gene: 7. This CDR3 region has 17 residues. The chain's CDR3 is CASSLVASGGPTDTQYF. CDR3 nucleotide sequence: TGTGCCAGCAGCTTAGTGGCCAGCGGGGGGCCCACAGATACGCAGTATTTT.